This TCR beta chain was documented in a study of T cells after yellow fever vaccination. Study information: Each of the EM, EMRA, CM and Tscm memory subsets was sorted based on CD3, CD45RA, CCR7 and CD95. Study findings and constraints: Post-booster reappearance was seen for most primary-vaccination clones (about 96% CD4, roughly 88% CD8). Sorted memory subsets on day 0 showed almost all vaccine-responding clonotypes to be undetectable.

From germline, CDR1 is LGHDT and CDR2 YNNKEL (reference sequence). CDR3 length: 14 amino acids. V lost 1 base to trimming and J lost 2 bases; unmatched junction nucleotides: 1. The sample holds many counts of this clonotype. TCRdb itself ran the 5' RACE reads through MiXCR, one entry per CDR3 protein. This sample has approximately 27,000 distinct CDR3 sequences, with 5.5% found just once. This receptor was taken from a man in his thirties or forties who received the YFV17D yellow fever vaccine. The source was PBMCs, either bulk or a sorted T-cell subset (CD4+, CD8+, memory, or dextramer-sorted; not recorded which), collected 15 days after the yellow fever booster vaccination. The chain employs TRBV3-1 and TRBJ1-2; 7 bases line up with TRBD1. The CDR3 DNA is TGTGCCAGCAGCCAAGGACAGGGCAACTATGGCTACACCTTC. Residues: CASSQGQGNYGYTF.